The entry below describes one T cell receptor beta chain. CDR1 is MDHEN, CDR2 SYDVKM, per germline. The J segment lost 0 bases and the V segment lost 5 bases, leaving 6 bases of the junction unmatched. The CDR3 is 16 amino acids. Source study methods: For nucleated cells, counts were estimated from reference gene primer amplification. The method was immunoSEQ multiplex PCR; TCRdb's version includes in-frame clones alone and lacks a portion of them. V and J calls and clone size are as listed in that table; D and trimming were resolved from the DNA. The sample has about 37,000 clones; 75% to 90% are singletons. The sample is drawn from a study of blood T cell repertoires in COVID-19. Study-level information: Acute and convalescent COVID-19 specimens originated in the United States, Italy and Spain. Nucleic acid was either cDNA or gDNA, and it came from T cells, B-cell-depleted T cells, or PBMCs.

This receptor was obtained from a human donor in a cohort sampled during active COVID-19. Sequenced input: peripheral blood. The rearrangement uses TRBV28 and TRBJ2-1, with TRBD1 matching over 8 bases. The chain's CDR3 is CASSRGGTGSYNEQFF. In DNA, the CDR3 is TGTGCCAGCAGTCGAGGGGGGACAGGCTCCTACAATGAGCAGTTCTTC.